This note documents a single TCR beta chain sequence. Its antigen is unidentified. With 60 Vbeta and 13 Jbeta primers, the PCR was carried out. As handled by the study authors: Approximately 9.9 million shared chains were among the about 80 million unique TCR beta chains that a later analysis counted. Libraries were prepared by immunoSEQ multiplex PCR; TCRdb keeps only in-frame clonotypes and omits some of them. From that table come the V and J calls and clone size; the DNA was used to work out D and trimming. In the table there are 200,000 or so clones, around 77% of which are singletons. This CDR3 region has 17 residues. Per the germline V gene, CDR1 is PRHDT and CDR2 is FYEKMQ (reference sequence). V was pared by 3 bases and J by 11 bases, with 25 bases between. This entry belongs to a study of cytomegalovirus exposure and HLA in healthy donors. Overall study results and limits: Equally common other TCR beta chains were less clonally expanded than HLA-associated ones, a later analysis found. A prior analysis recorded that most TCR beta V segments were productive about 87% or about 30% of the time.

The source of this sequence is a woman aged 25 to 39 in good health and CMV-seronegative. The chain joins TRBV13 to TRBJ1-4, with D possibly being TRBD1 (5 bases). Sample: PBMCs. CDR3 nucleotide sequence: TGTGCCAGCAGCTTCTCCCTAGGCCCAGGGAAGGGGAGGAAACTGTTTTTT. Amino acids: CASSFSLGPGKGRKLFF. The variable domain in full, completed from reference TRBV13 and TRBJ1-4, reads AAGVIQSPRHLIKEKRETATLKCYPIPRHDTVYWYQQGPGQDPQFLISFYEKMQSDKGSIPDRFSAQQFSDYHSELNMSSLELGDSALYFCASSFSLGPGKGRKLFFGSGTQLSVL.